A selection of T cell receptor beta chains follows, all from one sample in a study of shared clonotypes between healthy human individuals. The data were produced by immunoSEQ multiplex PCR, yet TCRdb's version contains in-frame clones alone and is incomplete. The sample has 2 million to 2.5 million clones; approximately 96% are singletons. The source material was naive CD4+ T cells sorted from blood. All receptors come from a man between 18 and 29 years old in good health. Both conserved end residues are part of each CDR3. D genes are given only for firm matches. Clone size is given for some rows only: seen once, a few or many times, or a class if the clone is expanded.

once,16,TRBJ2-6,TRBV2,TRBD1,TGTGCCAGCAGTGAAAGAGGGGGCACTGGGGCCAACGTCCTGACTTTC,CASSERGGTGANVLTF
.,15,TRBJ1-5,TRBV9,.,TGTGCCAGCAGCGTAGCTGCCGGTTACAATCAGCCCCAGCATTTT,CASSVAAGYNQPQHF
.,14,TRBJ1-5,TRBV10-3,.,TGTGCCATCAGTGAAGCAGGAATATATCAGCCCCAGCATTTT,CAISEAGIYQPQHF
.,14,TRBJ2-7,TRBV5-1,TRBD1,TGCGCCAGCAGCTGGGGACAGGCCGCCTACGAGCAGTACTTC,CASSWGQAAYEQYF
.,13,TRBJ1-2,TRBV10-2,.,TGCGCCAGCAGTGAGGGGGTTAACTATGGCTACACCTTC,CASSEGVNYGYTF
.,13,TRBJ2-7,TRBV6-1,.,TGTGCCAGCAGTGAAACAGGGAACTACGAGCAGTACTTC,CASSETGNYEQYF
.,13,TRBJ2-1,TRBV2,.,TGTGCCAGCAGGTATACCGGTATAAATGAGCAGTTCTTC,CASRYTGINEQFF
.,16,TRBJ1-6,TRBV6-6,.,TGTGCCAGCAGTTACTCGGAGAGCTCCTATAATTCACCCCTCCACTTT,CASSYSESSYNSPLHF
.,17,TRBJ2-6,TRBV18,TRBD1,TGTGCCAGCTCACGACAGGGTTTCAGCTCTGGGGCCAACGTCCTGACTTTC,CASSRQGFSSGANVLTF
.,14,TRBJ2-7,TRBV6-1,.,TGTGCCAGCAGTGAGACTGCGCTTTCCTACGAGCAGTACTTC,CASSETALSYEQYF
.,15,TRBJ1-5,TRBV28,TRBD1,TGTGCCAGCAGTCTGGGACAGCTGCTAGATCAGCCCCAGCATTTT,CASSLGQLLDQPQHF
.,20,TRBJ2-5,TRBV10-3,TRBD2,TGTGCCATCAGTGGGCCAACCGGGGGAACTAGCGGGGTCCCGGGAGAGACCCAGTACTTC,CAISGPTGGTSGVPGETQYF
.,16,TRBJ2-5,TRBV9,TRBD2,TGTGCCAGCAGCTCCTCCATAGGACTAGCAGGAGAGACCCAGTACTTC,CASSSSIGLAGETQYF
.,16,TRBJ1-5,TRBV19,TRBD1,TGTGCCAGTAGTCTAACCCGGACAGGGCCCTATCAGCCCCAGCATTTT,CASSLTRTGPYQPQHF
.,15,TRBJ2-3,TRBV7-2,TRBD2,TGTGCCAGCAGCACCAGCGGGACTAGCACAGATACGCAGTATTTT,CASSTSGTSTDTQYF
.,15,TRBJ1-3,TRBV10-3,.,TGTGCCATCAGTGAGGTCGGCAGCTCTGGAAACACCATATATTTT,CAISEVGSSGNTIYF
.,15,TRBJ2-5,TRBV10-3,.,TGTGCCATCAGTGAGCCCGGACAGTACCAAGAGACCCAGTACTTC,CAISEPGQYQETQYF
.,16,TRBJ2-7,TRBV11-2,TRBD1,TGTGCCAGCAGCTTACTACAGGGACAGGTCCGCTACGAGCAGTACTTC,CASSLLQGQVRYEQYF
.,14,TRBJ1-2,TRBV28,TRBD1,TGTGCCAGCAGTTTAGGGACAGGGTGGTTTGGCTACACCTTC,CASSLGTGWFGYTF
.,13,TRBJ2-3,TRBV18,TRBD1,TGTGCCAGCTCAGACAGGGGGCCAGATACGCAGTATTTT,CASSDRGPDTQYF
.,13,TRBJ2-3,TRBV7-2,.,TGTGCCAGCAGCCTGAGGCCGGCCGATACGCAGTATTTT,CASSLRPADTQYF
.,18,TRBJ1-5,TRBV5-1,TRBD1,TGCGCCAGCAGCCCGGGACAGGGGACGTGGGCGAGCAATCAGCCCCAGCATTTT,CASSPGQGTWASNQPQHF
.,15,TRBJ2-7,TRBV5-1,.,TGCGCCAGCAGCTTGGGGAGACAGCGGACCTACGAGCAGTACTTC,CASSLGRQRTYEQYF
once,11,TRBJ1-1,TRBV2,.,TGTGCCAGCAGTGACGAGGGCGAAGCTTTCTTT,CASSDEGEAFF
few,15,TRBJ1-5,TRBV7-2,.,TGTGCCAGCAGCTTAAGGTTAGGGAGCAATCAGCCCCAGCATTTT,CASSLRLGSNQPQHF
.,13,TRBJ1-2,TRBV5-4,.,TGTGCCAGCAGCGGACAGCCTAGCTATGGCTACACCTTC,CASSGQPSYGYTF
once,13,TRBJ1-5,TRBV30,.,TGTGCCTGGAGTGTGGAGCATAATCAGCCCCAGCATTTT,CAWSVEHNQPQHF
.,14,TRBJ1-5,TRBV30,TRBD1,TGTGCCTGGAGTGTACAGACAGGGCGCCAGCCCCAGCATTTT,CAWSVQTGRQPQHF
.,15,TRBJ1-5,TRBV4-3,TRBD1,TGCGCCAGCAGCCAAACGACAGGGATAGGTCAGCCCCAGCATTTT,CASSQTTGIGQPQHF
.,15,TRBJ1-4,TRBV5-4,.,TGTGCCAGCAGCTCACAACCGGGGCTTGGGGAAAAACTGTTTTTT,CASSSQPGLGEKLFF
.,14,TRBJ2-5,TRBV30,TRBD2,TGTGCCTGGAGCGGGCTAGCGGGACAAGAGACCCAGTACTTC,CAWSGLAGQETQYF
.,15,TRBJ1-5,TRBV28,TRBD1,TGTGCCAGCAGTCAGACAGGGGTTACTTTCCAGCCCCAGCATTTT,CASSQTGVTFQPQHF
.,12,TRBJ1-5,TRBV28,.,TGTGCCAGTGGCCTGGGCGGTCAGCCCCAGCATTTT,CASGLGGQPQHF
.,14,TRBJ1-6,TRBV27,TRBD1,TGTGCCAGCAGTTTGGACAGGCGATATTCACCCCTCCACTTT,CASSLDRRYSPLHF
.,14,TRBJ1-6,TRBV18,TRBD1,TGTGCCAGCTCGTCGGACAGGGTCGGTTCACCCCTCCACTTT,CASSSDRVGSPLHF
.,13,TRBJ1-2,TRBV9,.,TGTGCCAGCAGCGGGAAGATCAGGGGCGGCTACACCTTC,CASSGKIRGGYTF
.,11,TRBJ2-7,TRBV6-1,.,TGTGCCAGCAGTGGGGGTGGTGAGCAGTACTTC,CASSGGGEQYF
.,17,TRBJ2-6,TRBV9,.,TGTGCCAGCAGCTTCCGGGACCGAAGCTCTGGGGCCAACGTCCTGACTTTC,CASSFRDRSSGANVLTF
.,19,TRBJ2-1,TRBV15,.,TGTGCCACCAGCAGAGAGCGAGGCGGGACTTCCAACTCCTACAATGAGCAGTTCTTC,CATSRERGGTSNSYNEQFF
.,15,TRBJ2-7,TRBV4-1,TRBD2,TGCGCCAGCAGCCAAGGGACTAGCGGGATCTACGAGCAGTACTTC,CASSQGTSGIYEQYF
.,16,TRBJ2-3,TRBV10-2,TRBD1,TGCGCCAGCAGTGAACACAGGGGGAAGACCACAGATACGCAGTATTTT,CASSEHRGKTTDTQYF
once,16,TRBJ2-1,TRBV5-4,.,TGTGCCAGCAGCACGTATCTTGGGAGCTCCTACAATGAGCAGTTCTTC,CASSTYLGSSYNEQFF
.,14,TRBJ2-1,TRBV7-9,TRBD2,TGTGCCAGCAGCACTAGCGGGAGCTACAATGAGCAGTTCTTC,CASSTSGSYNEQFF
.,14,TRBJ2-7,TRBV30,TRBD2,TGTGCCTGGGGTAGCGGCGGGAGGTCCTACGAGCAGTACTTC,CAWGSGGRSYEQYF
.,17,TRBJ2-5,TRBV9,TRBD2,TGTGCCAGCAGCACCGGCCTAGCGGGGAGGGGCCAAGAGACCCAGTACTTC,CASSTGLAGRGQETQYF
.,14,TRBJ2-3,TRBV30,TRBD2,TGTGCCTGGAGTGTAGCTGCTTCTGCGGGAGGGGAGTATTTT,CAWSVAASAGGEYF
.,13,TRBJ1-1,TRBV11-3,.,TGTGCCAGCAGCTTAGGCGGGGGTTCTGAAGCTTTCTTT,CASSLGGGSEAFF
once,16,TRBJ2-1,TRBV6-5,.,TGTGCCAGCAGTTATCCAAACCGGGACACCTACAATGAGCAGTTCTTC,CASSYPNRDTYNEQFF
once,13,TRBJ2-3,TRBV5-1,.,TGCGCCAGCAGCTTGGGTTACACAGATACGCAGTATTTT,CASSLGYTDTQYF